These T cell receptor beta chains were read from a single sample in a study of blood T cell repertoires in COVID-19. The repertoire was sequenced with immunoSEQ multiplex PCR; TCRdb's copy has only in-frame clones and lacks some. Among 180,000 or so clones, less than 90% were seen once, and the ten largest hold around 15%. Sequenced material: peripheral blood. The receptors stem from a woman aged 70 to 79 with COVID-19, enrolled during active disease. Both conserved end residues are part of each CDR3. The order of the fields is D gene, J gene, V gene, clone size, CDR3 protein, CDR3 DNA. A D gene is named only where the DNA matches it firmly. The size field is filled for only some rows; it gives once, few, many or a size class.

>-|TRBJ2-1|TRBV7-8|few
CASSLVLTLSRVDNEQFF
TGTGCCAGCAGCTTAGTTTTGACCCTCTCTCGGGTTGACAATGAGCAGTTCTTC
>-|TRBJ1-5|TRBV15|-
CATSRDGGRQPQHF
TGTGCCACCAGCAGAGACGGCGGGAGGCAGCCCCAGCATTTT
>TRBD1|TRBJ2-7|TRBV5-1|-
CASSLGDRGFGEQYF
TGCGCCAGCAGCCTAGGAGACAGGGGGTTTGGCGAGCAGTACTTC
>TRBD2|TRBJ2-4|TRBV9|-
CASSVDGGDIQYF
TGTGCCAGCAGCGTAGATGGGGGGGACATTCAGTACTTC
>TRBD1|TRBJ1-6|TRBV30|few
CAWSAGGTGDSPLHF
TGTGCCTGGAGTGCCGGCGGGACAGGGGATTCACCCCTCCACTTT
>TRBD1|TRBJ1-3|TRBV10-3|-
CAISESTGAGGNTIYF
TGTGCCATCAGTGAGTCGACAGGGGCAGGCGGAAACACCATATATTTT
>TRBD2|TRBJ2-2|TRBV3-1/TRBV3-2|-
CASSQDSGVAGELFF
TGTGCCAGCAGCCAAGACAGCGGGGTGGCCGGGGAGCTGTTTTTT
>TRBD1|TRBJ2-1|TRBV29-1|once
CSVEATRTGLAYNEQFF
TGCAGCGTTGAAGCTACGAGGACAGGACTTGCCTACAATGAGCAGTTCTTC
>TRBD1|TRBJ2-2|TRBV5-4|few
CASSLLTGANTGELFF
TGTGCCAGCAGCTTGTTGACAGGGGCGAACACCGGGGAGCTGTTTTTT
>-|TRBJ1-2|TRBV5-1|-
CASSTNTADYGYTF
TGCGCCAGCAGCACGAATACAGCCGACTATGGCTACACCTTC
>-|TRBJ1-1|TRBV2|-
CASVQGTLNTEAFF
TGTGCCAGCGTACAGGGCACTTTGAACACTGAAGCTTTCTTT
>TRBD1|TRBJ2-2|TRBV5-1|-
CAGRDSTSNTGELFF
TGCGCCGGAAGGGACAGCACCTCGAACACCGGGGAGCTGTTTTTT
>TRBD1|TRBJ2-5|TRBV30|-
CAWSGKTGIQETQYF
TGTGCCTGGAGTGGGAAGACAGGGATCCAAGAGACCCAGTACTTC
>-|TRBJ1-1|TRBV29-1|few
CSALLGQRTEAFF
TGCAGCGCACTCCTCGGACAGAGGACTGAAGCTTTCTTT
>TRBD1|TRBJ1-2|TRBV28|-
CASSLGTGDYGYTF
TGTGCCAGCAGTTTAGGGACAGGGGACTATGGCTACACCTTC
>-|TRBJ2-3|TRBV27|-
CASSSGWGGGTDTQYF
TGTGCCAGCAGTTCGGGTTGGGGCGGTGGCACAGATACGCAGTATTTT
>-|TRBJ1-1|TRBV30|-
CATPTGKGNTEAFF
TGTGCCACCCCAACGGGGAAGGGGAACACTGAAGCTTTCTTT
>-|TRBJ1-1|TRBV6-5|-
CATQTELTEAFF
TGTGCCACCCAAACGGAGCTAACTGAAGCTTTCTTT
>TRBD2|TRBJ2-1|TRBV11-2|-
CASSFGTSGKTNEQFF
TGTGCCAGCAGCTTCGGGACTAGCGGGAAAACGAATGAGCAGTTCTTC
>-|TRBJ2-7|TRBV7-9|-
CASSLLSSEQYF
TGTGCCAGCAGCTTACTTAGCTCCGAGCAGTACTTC
>TRBD1|TRBJ2-7|TRBV19|-
CASGWTGTSYEQYF
TGTGCCAGTGGATGGACAGGAACTTCCTACGAGCAGTACTTC
>-|TRBJ1-1|TRBV19|-
CASSIGGGGTEAFF
TGTGCCAGTAGTATTGGGGGCGGCGGCACTGAAGCTTTCTTT
>-|TRBJ2-1|TRBV18|-
CASSAGLARGNEQFF
TGTGCCAGCTCAGCCGGACTTGCGAGGGGGAATGAGCAGTTCTTC
>TRBD1|TRBJ1-5|TRBV27|few
CASSLEREKEGTGALDQPQHF
TGTGCCAGCAGTTTAGAGAGAGAGAAGGAAGGGACAGGGGCTTTGGATCAGCCCCAGCATTTT
>-|TRBJ2-5|TRBV9|-
CASSPDRPETQYF
TGTGCCAGCAGCCCTGACAGGCCAGAGACCCAGTACTTC